This T cell receptor beta chain was identified in a study of blood T cell repertoires in COVID-19. Data came from immunoSEQ multiplex PCR; TCRdb stores just in-frame clones and leaves some out. Found here are about 220,000 clones, around 88% of them singletons; the top ten hold 3% to 3.5%. The CDR3 loop spans 15 amino acids. Germline CDR1 is SGHVS and CDR2 is FNYEAQ. Germline trimming cut 5 bases from V and 5 bases from J; bases unmatched to any gene: 9. Input material: peripheral blood. The TCR comes from a woman aged 25 to 39 who had recovered from COVID-19. This chain joins TRBV7-6 and TRBJ1-5; 7 nucleotides align to TRBD1. CDR3 amino acids: CASSPLTDRDQPQHF. The CDR3 coding sequence is TGTGCCAGCAGCCCACTTACAGACAGGGATCAGCCCCAGCATTTT.